Presented here are 20 T cell receptor beta chains from one specimen sequenced in a study of STAT5B mutations in CD4+ large granular lymphocyte leukemia (dated by TCRdb to between 2021 and 2023). Receptor amplification or capture employed the immunoSEQ multiplex PCR assay. Sourced from immuneACCESS, this table was stored by TCRdb with only in-frame sequences that have V and J called. A share of the clones is absent; for the studies checked, an unresolved V gene accounts for under half, and the remainder has no known explanation. The sample table contains 28,000 or so clones; only one count was recorded for roughly 79% of them. The top ten constitute under 1.2% of the sample. Sample: CD4+ T cells from blood buffy coats. These receptors were collected from a human donor in good health.

The V and J genes are TRBV6-1 and TRBJ2-7; 10 nucleotides match TRBD1. CDR3 length: 16 residues. The J segment lost 6 bases and the V segment lost 3 bases, leaving 11 bases of the junction unmatched. CDR1 MNHNS and CDR2 SASEGT come from the germline V gene. The chain's CDR3 is CASSDARGQGSGEQYF. CDR3 nucleotides: TGTGCCAGCAGTGATGCTAGGGGACAGGGGTCTGGCGAGCAGTACTTC.

This chain joins TRBV7-9 and TRBJ1-4; a weak D match, TRBD1 (6 bases). The CDR3 is 16 amino acids. The germline gives CDR1 SEHNR, CDR2 FQNEAQ (reference sequence). Trimming took off 5 bases at V and 5 bases at J, with 18 bases between the two ends. Here the CDR3 DNA reads TGTGCCAGCAGCCGATGGCAGGGGTCCTTGAATGAAAAACTGTTTTTT. This encodes CASSRWQGSLNEKLFF.

This chain uses TRBV7-2 with TRBJ1-2, with unresolved D. This CDR3 comprises 13 residues. Trimming removed 2 bases from V and 8 bases from J, with 12 bases in between. Germline assignment: CDR1 SGHTA and CDR2 FQGNSA. CDR3 in amino acids: CASSLQSGDGYTF. CDR3 sequence (DNA): TGTGCCAGCAGCTTACAGTCAGGCGACGGCTACACCTTC.

The chain uses TRBV11-2 and TRBJ2-1; D is uncertain. In germline, CDR1 is SGHAT, CDR2 FQNNGV. V was cut by 7 bases and J by 0 bases, with 13 bases left in between. CDR3 length: 15 residues. The CDR3 loop is CASTRTTSSYNEQFF. The CDR3 DNA is TGTGCCAGCACCCGCACGACGAGCTCCTACAATGAGCAGTTCTTC.

The V call is TRBV6-5, the J call TRBJ1-1; 7 bases fit TRBD1. Trimming took 7 bases from V and 1 from J; bases not matched to a gene: 9. The CDR3 is 15 amino acids. Germline CDR1 and CDR2: MNHEY and SVGAGI. The CDR3, as DNA: TGTGCCAGCACCCCAGACAGGGACTCGAACACTGAAGCTTTCTTT. It yields the protein CASTPDRDSNTEAFF.

This chain uses TRBV20-1 with TRBJ2-1, with D uncertain. CDR1 and CDR2 from the germline V gene are DFQATT and SNEGSKA (reference sequence). Trimming took 6 bases from V and 5 from J, leaving 8 bases between them. The CDR3 loop spans 11 amino acids. CDR3 region: CSAERNNEQFF. The DNA for the CDR3 is TGCAGTGCGGAGCGAAACAATGAGCAGTTCTTC.

The chain is built from TRBV19 and TRBJ1-5; tentative D call: TRBD1 (5 bases). Germline-derived CDR1 and CDR2 are LNHDA and SQIVND (reference sequence). V shed 3 bases and J shed 2 bases, with 11 bases lying between them. There are 15 residues in the CDR3. CDR3: CASSILRDGNQPQHF. In nucleotides, the CDR3 is TGTGCCAGTAGTATCCTCAGGGACGGCAATCAGCCCCAGCATTTT.

V usage is TRBV30 and J usage is TRBJ1-5; 8 bases align to TRBD1. From germline, CDR1 is GTSNPN and CDR2 SVGIG (reference sequence). Unmatched junction bases numbered 6, after V lost 2 bases and J lost 6 bases. This CDR3 is built from 14 residues. The CDR3 nucleotides read TGTGCCTGGAGTCTAGGGACAGGTAGTCAGCCCCAGCATTTT. Its protein is CAWSLGTGSQPQHF.

This chain links TRBV7-2 with TRBJ2-5; D is perhaps TRBD1 (6 bases). This CDR3 is built from 14 residues. The V gene's germline CDR1 is SGHTA and CDR2 FQGNSA. The germline V and J ends were trimmed by 0 bases and 5 bases, with 10 bases remaining between them. CDR3 nucleotides: TGTGCCAGCAGCTTAGCGCTTCAGGGGGAGACCCAGTACTTC. Encoded protein: CASSLALQGETQYF.

The chain uses TRBV18 and TRBJ1-2; D not resolved. The CDR3 contains 13 residues. Germline-derived CDR1 and CDR2 are KGHSH and LQKENI. Trimming shortened V by 3 bases and J by 2 bases, and 7 bases separated the two germline ends. The CDR3 DNA reads as TGTGCCAGCTCACCGGATCCAAACTATGGCTACACCTTC. Translating it yields CASSPDPNYGYTF.

The chain couples TRBV21-1 to TRBJ2-5; the listed D gene, TRBD1, was not tested against the DNA. TRBV21-1 constitutes a pseudogene. This CDR3 is built from 15 residues. DNA for the CDR3: TGTGCCAGCAGCAACCCAGGCTGGGTACAAGAGACCCAGTACTTC. It yields the protein CASSNPGWVQETQYF.

The CDR3 loop is CASRPLGAYEQYV. CDR3 coding DNA: TGTGCCAGCAGGCCACTGGGGGCCTACGAGCAGTACGTC. The chain is built from TRBV28 and TRBJ2-7; the D gene could be TRBD1 or TRBD2 (5 bases each). Trimming left V 6 bases short and J 2 bases short, with 11 bases between. CDR3 length: 13 amino acids. Looked up from germline, CDR1 is MDHEN and CDR2 is SYDVKM.

The chain employs TRBV6-6 and TRBJ2-3; 7 nucleotides agree with TRBD1. This CDR3 contains 14 residues. V shed 2 bases and J 4 bases; nucleotides not matched to a gene: 3. Germline lookup yields CDR1 MNHNY and CDR2 SVGAGI (reference sequence). The DNA for the CDR3 is TGTGCCAGCAGTTACGACAGGGTCGCAGATACGCAGTATTTT. This gives the protein CASSYDRVADTQYF.

V and J are TRBV30 and TRBJ1-1, with TRBD1 as a possible D gene (5 bases). Trimming removed 4 bases from V and 1 base from J, with 10 bases in between. CDR1 GTSNPN and CDR2 SVGIG come from the germline V gene (reference sequence). The CDR3 totals 13 residues. This CDR3 reads CAWIRRGNTEAFF. As DNA, the CDR3 is TGTGCCTGGATTAGGAGGGGGAACACTGAAGCTTTCTTT.

This clone was recorded only once. The J gene is TRBJ2-7, the V gene TRBV5-6; 7 bases are a match to TRBD1. The V and J ends lost 6 bases and 6 bases, in that order; junction bases with no gene match: 9. Germline-derived CDR1 and CDR2 are SGHDT and YYEEEE. The CDR3 sequence is 13 residues long. DNA for the CDR3: TGTGCCAGCAACCGAAGACAGGGCGGCGAGCAGTACGTC. Its translation: CASNRRQGGEQYV.

V usage is TRBV6-4 and J usage is TRBJ2-7; 8 positions agree with TRBD2. The germline CDR1 and CDR2 sequences are MRHNA and SNTAGT. The CDR3 extends over 15 amino acids. With 0 bases clipped from V and 6 bases from J, the junction kept 7 bases outside the gene matches. The CDR3 here is CASSDSASGSGEQYF. Here the CDR3 DNA reads TGTGCCAGCAGTGACTCGGCCAGCGGGAGTGGCGAGCAGTACTTC.

The chain recombines TRBV4-1 with TRBJ2-5; perhaps TRBD1 as D (5 bases). Germline CDR1 is MGHRA and CDR2 is YSYEKL. The V end lost 3 bases, the J end lost 1 base, and 15 bases lay between the germline ends. CDR3 length: 16 residues. CDR3 nucleotides: TGCGCCAGCAGCCAGGGTCTGGGGCAGACCCAAGAGACCCAGTACTTC. This sequence encodes CASSQGLGQTQETQYF.

V and J are TRBV5-1 and TRBJ2-3; the D is unclear. This CDR3 comprises 13 residues. The V gene lost 3 bases and the J gene lost 2 bases, with 7 bases spanning the gap. CDR1 is SGHRS, CDR2 YFSETQ, per germline. For the CDR3, the DNA is TGCGCCAGCAGCTCAACCGCCACAGATACGCAGTATTTT. Encoded protein: CASSSTATDTQYF.

This chain uses TRBV5-1 with TRBJ2-1, with unresolved D. The CDR3 contains 13 residues. With 1 base removed from V and 10 bases from J, the gap between germline ends came to 12 bases. Germline-derived CDR1 and CDR2 are SGHRS and YFSETQ. The chain's CDR3 is CASSLTGSGEQFF. CDR3 bases: TGCGCCAGCAGCTTGACCGGGTCCGGGGAGCAGTTCTTC.

This clone was counted once. The rearrangement uses TRBV28 and TRBJ1-2; D is undetermined. Germline V lookup: CDR1 MDHEN, CDR2 SYDVKM. There are 12 residues in the CDR3. Trimming cost V 6 bases and J 4 bases, with 9 bases left between them. This CDR3 reads CASSRIAYGYTF. The CDR3 DNA follows: TGTGCCAGCAGCCGGATCGCCTATGGCTACACCTTC.